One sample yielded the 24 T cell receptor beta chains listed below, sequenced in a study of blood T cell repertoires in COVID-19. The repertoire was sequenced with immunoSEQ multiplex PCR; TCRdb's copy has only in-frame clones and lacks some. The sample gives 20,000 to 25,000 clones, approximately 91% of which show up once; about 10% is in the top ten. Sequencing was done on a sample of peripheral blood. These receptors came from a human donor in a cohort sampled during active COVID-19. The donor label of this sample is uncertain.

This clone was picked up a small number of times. The DNA for the CDR3 is TGTGCCAGCAGCACCGCAGGGGTCGAGGGAACCATATATTTT. Encoded protein: CASSTAGVEGTIYF. The genes are TRBV5-6 and TRBJ1-3; weak D call: TRBD1 (6 bases). CDR1 SGHDT and CDR2 YYEEEE come from the germline V gene. The CDR3 runs 14 residues. V lost 4 bases to trimming and J lost 10 bases, with 18 bases between them.

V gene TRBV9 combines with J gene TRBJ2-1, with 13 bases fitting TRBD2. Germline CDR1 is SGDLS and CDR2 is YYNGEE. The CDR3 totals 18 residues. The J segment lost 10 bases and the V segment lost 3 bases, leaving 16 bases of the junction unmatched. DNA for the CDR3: TGTGCCAGCAGCGGAGGGACTAGCGGGACCCCAAGGTACAGGGAGCAGTTCTTC. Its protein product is CASSGGTSGTPRYREQFF.

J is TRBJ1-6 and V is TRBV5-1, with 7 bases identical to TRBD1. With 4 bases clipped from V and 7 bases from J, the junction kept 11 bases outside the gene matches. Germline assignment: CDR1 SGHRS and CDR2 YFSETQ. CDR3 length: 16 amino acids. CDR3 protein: CASSEVTGTENSPLHF. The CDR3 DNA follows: TGCGCCAGCAGCGAAGTAACCGGGACAGAAAATTCACCCCTCCACTTT.

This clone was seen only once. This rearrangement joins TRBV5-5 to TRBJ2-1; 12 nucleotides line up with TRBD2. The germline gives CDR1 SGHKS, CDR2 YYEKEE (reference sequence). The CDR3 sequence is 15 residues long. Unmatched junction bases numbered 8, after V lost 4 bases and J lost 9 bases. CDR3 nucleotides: TGTGCCAGCAGCAACCTAGCGGGAGGGACGGGTGAGCAGTTCTTC. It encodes CASSNLAGGTGEQFF. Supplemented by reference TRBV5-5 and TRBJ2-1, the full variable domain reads DAGVTQSPTHLIKTRGQQVTLRCSPISGHKSVSWYQQVLGQGPQFIFQYYEKEERGRGNFPDRFSARQFPNYSSELNVNALLLGDSALYLCASSNLAGGTGEQFFGPGTRLTVL.

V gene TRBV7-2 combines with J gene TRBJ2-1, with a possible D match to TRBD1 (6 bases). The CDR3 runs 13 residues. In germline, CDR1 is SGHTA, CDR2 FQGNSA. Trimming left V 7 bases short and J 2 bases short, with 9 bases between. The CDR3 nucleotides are TGTGCCAGCACCCGGACAGCCTACAATGAGCAGTTCTTC. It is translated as CASTRTAYNEQFF. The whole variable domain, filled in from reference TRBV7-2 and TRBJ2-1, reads GAGVSQSPSNKVTEKGKDVELRCDPISGHTALYWYRQSLGQGLEFLIYFQGNSAPDKSGLPSDRFSAERTGGSVSTLTIQRTQQEDSAVYLCASTRTAYNEQFFGPGTRLTVL.

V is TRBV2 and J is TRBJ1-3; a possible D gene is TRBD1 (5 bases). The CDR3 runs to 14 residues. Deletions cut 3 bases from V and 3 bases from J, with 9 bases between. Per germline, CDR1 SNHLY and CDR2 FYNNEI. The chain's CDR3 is CASSDTGGGNTIYF. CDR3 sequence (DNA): TGTGCCAGCAGTGATACAGGTGGTGGAAACACCATATATTTT.

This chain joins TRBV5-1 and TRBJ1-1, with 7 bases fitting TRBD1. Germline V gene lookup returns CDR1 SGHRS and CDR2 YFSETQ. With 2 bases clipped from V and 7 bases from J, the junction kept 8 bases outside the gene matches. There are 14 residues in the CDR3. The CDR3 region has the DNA TGCGCCAGCAGCTTAGGGGGCATTGGTAGTGAAGCTTTCTTT. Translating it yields CASSLGGIGSEAFF. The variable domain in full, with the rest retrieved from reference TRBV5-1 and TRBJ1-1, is KAGVTQTPRYLIKTRGQQVTLSCSPISGHRSVSWYQQTPGQGLQFLFEYFSETQRNKGNFPGRFSGRQFSNSRSEMNVSTLELGDSALYLCASSLGGIGSEAFFGQGTRLTVV.

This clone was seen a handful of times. The CDR3 sequence: CASRTGSTGIEQYF. CDR3 coding DNA: TGTGCCAGCAGGACCGGGTCCACGGGAATCGAGCAGTACTTC. This rearrangement joins TRBV6-5 to TRBJ2-7, with a possible D match to TRBD2 (5 bases). Trimming cost V 6 bases and J 6 bases, with 18 bases left between them. This CDR3 spans 14 amino acids. The V gene's germline CDR1 is MNHEY and CDR2 SVGAGI.

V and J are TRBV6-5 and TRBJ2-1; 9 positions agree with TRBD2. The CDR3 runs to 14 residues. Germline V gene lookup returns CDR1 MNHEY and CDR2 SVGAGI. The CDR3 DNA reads TGTGCTTCCACTAGCGGGCCGGACTACAATGAGCAGTTCTTC. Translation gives CASTSGPDYNEQFF.

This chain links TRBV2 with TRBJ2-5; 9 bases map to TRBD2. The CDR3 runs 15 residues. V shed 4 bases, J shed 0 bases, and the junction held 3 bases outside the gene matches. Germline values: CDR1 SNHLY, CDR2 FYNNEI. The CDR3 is CASSVREGYQETQYF. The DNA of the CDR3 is TGTGCCAGCAGTGTGCGGGAGGGGTACCAAGAGACCCAGTACTTC.

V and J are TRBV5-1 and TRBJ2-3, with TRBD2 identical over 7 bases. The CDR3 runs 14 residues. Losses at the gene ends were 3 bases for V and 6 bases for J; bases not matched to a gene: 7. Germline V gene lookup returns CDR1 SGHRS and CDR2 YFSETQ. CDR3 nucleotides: TGCGCCAGCAGCTCCCGACTAGCTTCGGATACGCAGTATTTT. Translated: CASSSRLASDTQYF.

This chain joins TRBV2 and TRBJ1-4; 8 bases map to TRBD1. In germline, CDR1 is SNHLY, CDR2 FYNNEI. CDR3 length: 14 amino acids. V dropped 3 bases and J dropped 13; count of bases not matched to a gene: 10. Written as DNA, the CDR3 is TGTGCCAGCAGTGAGGGCAGGGGGCAAGGTGGACTGTTTTTT. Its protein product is CASSEGRGQGGLFF.

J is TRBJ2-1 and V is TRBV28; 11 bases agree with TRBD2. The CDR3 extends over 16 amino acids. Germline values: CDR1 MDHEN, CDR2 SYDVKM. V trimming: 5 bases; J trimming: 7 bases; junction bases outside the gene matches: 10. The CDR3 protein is CASSNRGTSGRNEQFF. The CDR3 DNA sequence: TGTGCCAGCAGTAACAGGGGTACTAGCGGGAGAAATGAGCAGTTCTTC.

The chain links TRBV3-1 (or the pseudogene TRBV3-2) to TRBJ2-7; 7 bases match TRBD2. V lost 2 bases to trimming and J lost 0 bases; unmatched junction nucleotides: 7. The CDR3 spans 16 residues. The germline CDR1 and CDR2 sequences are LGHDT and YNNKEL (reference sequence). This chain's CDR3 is CASSQRGSSGSYEQYF. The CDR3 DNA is TGTGCCAGCAGCCAACGCGGGTCTAGCGGCTCCTACGAGCAGTACTTC.

The CDR3 DNA sequence: TGTGCCAGCAGCGTAGGGGTCTGGGACTACAACAATGAGCAGTTCTTC. Translation: CASSVGVWDYNNEQFF. V gene TRBV9 combines with J gene TRBJ2-1; 7 nucleotides line up with TRBD2. The ends lost 0 bases at V and 5 bases at J; junction bases unmatched: 8. The CDR3 contains 16 residues. The germline V gene has CDR1 SGDLS and CDR2 YYNGEE.

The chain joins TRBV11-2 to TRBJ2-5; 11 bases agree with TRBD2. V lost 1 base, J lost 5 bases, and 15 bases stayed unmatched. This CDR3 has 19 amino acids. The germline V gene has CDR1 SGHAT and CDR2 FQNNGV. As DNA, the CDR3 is TGTGCCAGCAGCTTAGGAGCTAGCGGGAGGTCCCGCCTTTGGGAGACCCAGTACTTC. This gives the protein CASSLGASGRSRLWETQYF.

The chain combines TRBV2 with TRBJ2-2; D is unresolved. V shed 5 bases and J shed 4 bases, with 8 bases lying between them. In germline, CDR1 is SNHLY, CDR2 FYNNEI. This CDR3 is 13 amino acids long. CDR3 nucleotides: TGTGCCAGCAGTAGAACGGTCACCGGGGAGCTGTTTTTT. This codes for CASSRTVTGELFF.

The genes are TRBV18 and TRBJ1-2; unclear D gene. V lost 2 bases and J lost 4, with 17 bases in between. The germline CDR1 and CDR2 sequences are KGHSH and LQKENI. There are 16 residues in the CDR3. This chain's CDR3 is CASSPEVKARGYGYTF. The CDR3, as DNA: TGTGCCAGCTCACCAGAGGTAAAGGCTCGGGGCTATGGCTACACCTTC.

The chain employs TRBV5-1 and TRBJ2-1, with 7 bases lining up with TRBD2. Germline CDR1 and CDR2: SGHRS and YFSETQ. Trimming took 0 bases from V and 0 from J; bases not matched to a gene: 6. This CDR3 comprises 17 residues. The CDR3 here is CASSLGLAYSSYNEQFF. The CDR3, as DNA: TGCGCCAGCAGCTTGGGACTAGCCTACAGCTCCTACAATGAGCAGTTCTTC.

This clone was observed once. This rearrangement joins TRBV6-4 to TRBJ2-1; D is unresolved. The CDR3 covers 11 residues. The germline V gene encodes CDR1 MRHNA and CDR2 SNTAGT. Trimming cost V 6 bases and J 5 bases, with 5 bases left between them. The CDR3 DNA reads TGTGCCAGCAGAAAGCACAATGAGCAGTTCTTC. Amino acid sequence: CASRKHNEQFF.

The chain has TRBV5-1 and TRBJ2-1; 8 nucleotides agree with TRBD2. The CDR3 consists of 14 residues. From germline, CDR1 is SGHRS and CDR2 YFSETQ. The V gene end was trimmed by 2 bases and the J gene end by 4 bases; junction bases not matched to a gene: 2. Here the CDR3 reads CASSLAGEYNEQFF. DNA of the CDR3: TGCGCCAGCAGCTTAGCGGGAGAGTACAATGAGCAGTTCTTC.

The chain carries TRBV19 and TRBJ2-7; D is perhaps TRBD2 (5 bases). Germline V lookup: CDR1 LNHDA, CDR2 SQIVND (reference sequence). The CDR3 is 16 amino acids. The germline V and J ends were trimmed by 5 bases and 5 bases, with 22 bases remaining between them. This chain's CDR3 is CASSPLGSPLPNEQYF. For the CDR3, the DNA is TGTGCCAGTAGTCCCCTAGGGAGTCCACTTCCTAACGAGCAGTACTTC.

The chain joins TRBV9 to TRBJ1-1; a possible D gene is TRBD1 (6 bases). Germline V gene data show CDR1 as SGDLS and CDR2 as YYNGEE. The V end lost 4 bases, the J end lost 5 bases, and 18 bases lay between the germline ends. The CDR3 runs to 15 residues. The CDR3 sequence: CASSPLGGAWTEAFF. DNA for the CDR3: TGTGCCAGCAGCCCCCTAGGGGGGGCGTGGACTGAAGCTTTCTTT. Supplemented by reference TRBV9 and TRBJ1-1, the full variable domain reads DSGVTQTPKHLITATGQRVTLRCSPRSGDLSVYWYQQSLDQGLQFLIQYYNGEERAKGNILERFSAQQFPDLHSELNLSSLELGDSALYFCASSPLGGAWTEAFFGQGTRLTVV.

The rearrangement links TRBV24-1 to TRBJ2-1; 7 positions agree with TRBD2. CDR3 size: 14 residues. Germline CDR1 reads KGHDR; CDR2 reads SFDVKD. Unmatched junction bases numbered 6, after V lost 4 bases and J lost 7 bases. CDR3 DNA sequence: TGTGCCACCAGTGAACAAGGGACTATAAATGAGCAGTTCTTC. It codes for CATSEQGTINEQFF.